One sample yielded the 8 T cell receptor beta chains listed below, sequenced in a study of T cell responses to AZD1222 COVID-19 vaccine. Clones were read by immunoSEQ multiplex PCR, and TCRdb kept only the in-frame ones, dropping some. Altogether around 90,000 clones are present, approximately 86% being singletons, with the ten largest covering about 6%. The sample was peripheral blood, taken on day 0 of AZD1222 vaccination. The receptors come from an adult in good health.

The chain employs TRBV27 and TRBJ1-1; tentative D call: TRBD1 (5 bases). Germline values: CDR1 MNHEY, CDR2 SMNVEV (reference sequence). This CDR3 has 13 residues. V lost 6 bases and J 4 bases, leaving 12 bases between the germline ends. CDR3: CASRVQAPTEAFF. CDR3 sequence (DNA): TGTGCCAGCAGAGTACAGGCGCCCACTGAAGCTTTCTTT.

The gene calls are TRBV27 and TRBJ2-5; no definite D call. Germline loops: CDR1 MNHEY, CDR2 SMNVEV (reference sequence). V gave up 0 bases and J gave up 4 bases, with 12 bases separating them. The CDR3 loop spans 15 amino acids. DNA of the CDR3: TGTGCCAGCAGTTTATCGGCAGGAAGAGGAGAGACCCAGTACTTC. It codes for CASSLSAGRGETQYF.

This clone was seen only a few times. The chain combines TRBV11-2 with TRBJ2-7; TRBD2 matches 11 bases. The CDR3 spans 14 residues. In germline, CDR1 is SGHAT, CDR2 FQNNGV. The V gene end was trimmed by 5 bases and the J gene end by 4 bases; junction bases not matched to a gene: 4. The CDR3 protein is CASSITSGGYEQYF. The CDR3 DNA reads as TGTGCCAGCAGCATAACTAGCGGGGGATACGAGCAGTACTTC.

The V gene is TRBV4-1, the J gene TRBJ1-1; tentatively, D is TRBD1 (6 bases). V was trimmed by 1 base and J by 6 bases, leaving 12 bases between them. The length of the CDR3 is 14 residues. Per germline, CDR1 MGHRA and CDR2 YSYEKL. For the CDR3, the DNA is TGCGCCAGCAGCCAAGTCAGGGGCGACGCTGAAGCTTTCTTT. It translates to CASSQVRGDAEAFF.

The chain couples TRBV9 to TRBJ1-5; D uncertain. This CDR3 has 13 amino acids. V shed 4 bases and J shed 6 bases, with 11 bases lying between them. CDR1 is SGDLS, CDR2 YYNGEE, per germline. The CDR3 bases are TGTGCCAGCAGCACCCAACTTGGTCAGCCCCAGCATTTT. This gives the protein CASSTQLGQPQHF.

This clone was detected once. The chain links TRBV3-1 (or the pseudogene TRBV3-2) to TRBJ2-5, with 10 bases identical to TRBD1. Germline lookup yields CDR1 LGHDT and CDR2 YNNKEL (reference sequence). The J segment lost 5 bases and the V segment lost 0 bases, leaving 6 bases of the junction unmatched. This CDR3 comprises 16 residues. CDR3 in amino acids: CASSQDPGTGAETQYF. CDR3 nucleotide sequence: TGTGCCAGCAGCCAAGACCCGGGGACAGGGGCGGAGACCCAGTACTTC.

V and J are TRBV7-3 and TRBJ2-7, with TRBD2 matching 8 bases. J was trimmed by 7 bases and V by 0 bases; bases with no gene match: 5. The CDR3 runs to 14 residues. CDR1 is SGHTA, CDR2 FQGTGA, per germline. The CDR3 sequence is CASSLTSGSLEQYF. The CDR3 region has the DNA TGTGCCAGCAGCTTAACCAGCGGGAGTTTAGAGCAGTACTTC. Complete variable domain (other parts from reference TRBV7-3 and TRBJ2-7): GAGVSQTPSNKVTEKGKYVELRCDPISGHTALYWYRQSLGQGPEFLIYFQGTGAADDSGLPNDRFFAVRPEGSVSTLKIQRTERGDSAVYLCASSLTSGSLEQYFGPGTRLTVT.

The genes are TRBV27 and TRBJ2-1; D possibly uses TRBD1 or TRBD2 (5 bases each). The CDR3 loop spans 16 amino acids. The germline V and J ends were trimmed by 5 bases and 1 base, with 15 bases remaining between them. CDR1 MNHEY and CDR2 SMNVEV come from the germline V gene (reference sequence). CDR3 DNA sequence: TGTGCCAGCAGTCCCGGGACGAGTCGTTCCTACAATGAGCAGTTCTTC. It codes for CASSPGTSRSYNEQFF.